The present T cell receptor (beta chain) was sequenced within a study of blood T cells in healthy people across ages. This clonotype was seen only a few times. Through a sample-barcoded 5' primer and a J-beta primer mix, a second PCR was run for 7 to 11 cycles. TCRdb independently ran MiXCR on the 5' RACE reads; one entry per CDR3 protein. The table shows 650,000 to 800,000 distinct CDR3 sequences, with roughly 44% occurring only once. Trimming took 9 bases from V and 0 from J, leaving 12 bases between them. The CDR3 is 14 residues long. Germline V gives CDR1 MNHEY, CDR2 SMNVEV (reference sequence). Sample: blood. The rearrangement links TRBV27 to TRBJ2-1; no definite D call. The clonotype comes from a man aged 55 to 70 in good health. CDR3 amino acids: CASSPLTSYNEQFF. The CDR3 nucleotides are TGTGCCAGTTCCCCCCTTACCTCCTACAATGAGCAGTTCTTC.